This TCR beta chain was recovered during a study of spatial heterogeneity in lung cancer (dated by TCRdb to about 2019). As for the study more broadly: Beta-chain transcripts were consistently detected in greater numbers than alpha-chain transcripts, which likely reflected higher beta-chain transcript abundance. TCR repertoire features were related to nonsynonymous mutation counts determined by whole-exome sequencing of tumor tissue. In the raw uncorrected reads, each unique combination of TCR and UMI appeared more than ten times on average. In non-small cell lung cancer, the study quantitatively compared TCR alpha and beta repertoires across several tumor regions, matched nontumor lung, and blood. At surgery, around 200 tumor regions, 61 to 75 matched nontumor lung samples and 45 to 60 PBMC samples were TCR-sequenced for both alpha and beta chains. TCR transcript counts in tumor regions correlated strongly with a T cell transcriptional module score from matched bulk RNA-seq. Overall results and qualifications from the work: TCR-seq coverage of tumor T cells was estimated to be only 6% to 7.5% for alpha chains and about 13% for beta chains. The tumor nonsynonymous mutation count correlated with the number of expanded alpha and beta TCRs within the tumor. Counts of ubiquitous and regional expanded TCRs correlated with counts of ubiquitous and regional nonsynonymous mutations, respectively. Additional single-cell paired TCR alpha and beta sequencing was considered necessary to confirm, at a functional level, the hypothesis that regional TCRs recognize regional mutations.

Comment on this clonotype: Its target antigen remains unknown. No base-level quality is on record; no much larger clone is a single base apart.

The library came from 5' RACE. Sequencing instrument: NextSeq 500. To allow correction of PCR and sequencing errors, the TCR library protocol tagged every TCR cDNA molecule with a unique molecular identifier. As for the authors' bioinformatics: Decombinator tools were used for TCR identification, UMI-based error correction and CDR3 extraction. TCRs above a frequency of 2 per 1,000, corresponding to the top 1% of the tumor frequency distribution, were defined as expanded. Expanded tumor TCRs statistically deemed absent (corrected P<0.05) from at least one tumor region were classed as regional, and all other expanded tumor TCRs were classed as ubiquitous. Renyi diversity was calculated using the R vegan package after each repertoire was subsampled 100 times to 5,000 TCRs. CDR3 similarity networks were built from amino acid triplet string-kernel similarity, connecting CDR3s with pairwise similarity above 0.82. The raw public reads went through TCRdb reprocessing: fastp at Q25, MiXCR clone calling, in-frame beta chains kept. Each entry is one CDR3 protein sequence, shown with its most common DNA and genes. The V and J calls were determined by TCRdb, not by the authors. The table for this sample lists 20,000 to 30,000 distinct CDR3 sequences; approximately 9% of them were counted only once. Of the sample, 6.5% to 8.5% falls within the top ten clones.

Read against the paper, the sample's time point label means: sample taken at primary tumor resection. The donors were 70 or so patients from the lung TRACERx cohort who had early-stage, untreated non-small cell lung cancer. TCR sequencing used whole RNA extracted from tumor and nontumor lung tissue, or from cryopreserved PBMC samples, without cell sorting. Only patients with enough RNA available from two or more tumor regions were chosen for TCR sequencing. A lung pathologist reviewed the tumor and adjacent nontumor lung specimens before the specimens were selected. From cysteine to phenylalanine, the CDR3 is 13 amino acids long. This entry keeps only the CDR3 DNA: 39 bases, framed from base 1. CDR1 SGHTA and CDR2 FQGNSA were looked up in the germline V gene. Trimming costs V 3 bases and J 6 bases, and their ends lie 9 bases apart.

The chain joins TRBV7-2 to TRBJ2-1, with a weak D call of TRBD2 (5 bases match). The TCR sequence derives from a male donor with early-stage non-small cell lung cancer. Here the sequenced sample was lung tumor tissue, taken at surgery. The DNA is as follows: TGTGCCAGCAGCTTCCCGGGATCCAATGAGCAGTTCTTC. Its product reads: CASSFPGSNEQFF.